Following are 31 T cell receptor beta chains from one sample sequenced in a study of blood T cell repertoires in COVID-19. The method was immunoSEQ multiplex PCR; TCRdb's version includes in-frame clones alone and lacks a portion of them. The sample contains under 250,000 clones, approximately 85% of which appear only once. The sample taken for sequencing was PBMCs or T cells enriched from blood (not recorded which). The source is a woman in her fifties or sixties with acute COVID-19.

The genes are TRBV19 and TRBJ2-7, with 8 positions matching TRBD2. Trimming took 4 bases from V and 4 from J; bases not matched to a gene: 3. The germline gives CDR1 LNHDA, CDR2 SQIVND (reference sequence). The CDR3 is 13 residues long. CDR3: CASSSSGGYEQYF. The CDR3 nucleotides read TGTGCCAGTAGTAGCTCGGGAGGGTACGAGCAGTACTTC.

This chain uses TRBV7-3 with TRBJ1-2, with 7 nucleotides matching TRBD1. The junction had 6 bases not matched to a gene; V was cut back by 5 bases and J by 6 bases. Germline values: CDR1 SGHTA, CDR2 FQGTGA. The CDR3 sequence is 13 residues long. The CDR3 here is CASSLPTGDGYTF. In DNA, the CDR3 is TGTGCCAGCAGCCTACCCACAGGGGATGGCTACACCTTC.

The chain combines TRBV6-6 with TRBJ1-5, with 8 bases lining up with TRBD1. Germline V gives CDR1 MNHNY, CDR2 SVGAGI (reference sequence). V lost 2 bases and J lost 4; bases outside the gene matches: 4. This CDR3 is built from 15 residues. CDR3 sequence reads: CASSYLDRVNQPQHF. CDR3 bases: TGTGCCAGCAGTTACCTGGACAGGGTGAATCAGCCCCAGCATTTT.

This clone was seen a few times. This chain links TRBV7-2 with TRBJ1-3; TRBD1 is a possible D gene (5 bases). This CDR3 has 16 residues. Germline assignment: CDR1 SGHTA and CDR2 FQGNSA. With 1 base removed from V and 4 bases from J, the gap between germline ends came to 14 bases. CDR3 protein: CASSLGVGGQGNTIYF. As DNA, the CDR3 is TGTGCCAGCAGCTTAGGAGTCGGCGGACAAGGAAACACCATATATTTT.

This rearrangement joins TRBV5-4 to TRBJ2-2, with 7 positions matching TRBD2. This CDR3 has 16 amino acids. After removal of 3 bases from V and 4 bases from J, the junction contained 9 bases not matched to a gene. Germline values: CDR1 SGHNT, CDR2 YYREEE (reference sequence). The CDR3 sequence: CASSSLAGGSTGELFF. CDR3 sequence (DNA): TGTGCCAGCAGCTCCCTAGCCGGGGGGAGCACCGGGGAGCTGTTTTTT.

This clone was recorded once. This chain joins TRBV3-1 (or the pseudogene TRBV3-2) and TRBJ2-7, with D possibly being TRBD1 (6 bases). The CDR3 is 15 residues long. Germline V gene data show CDR1 as LGHDT and CDR2 as YNNKEL (reference sequence). Trimming removed 5 bases from V and 3 bases from J, with 17 bases in between. The CDR3 protein is CASSEVRDTLYEQYF. The CDR3 nucleotides read TGTGCCAGCAGCGAAGTGAGGGACACTCTCTACGAGCAGTACTTC.

The rearrangement links TRBV7-3 to TRBJ2-2; 8 bases agree with TRBD1. The V segment lost 1 base and the J segment 2 bases; nucleotides outside the gene matches: 3. CDR1 is SGHTA, CDR2 FQGTGA, per germline. The length of the CDR3 is 16 residues. In nucleotides, the CDR3 is TGTGCCAGCAGCTTAAACGGACAGGGTAACACCGGGGAGCTGTTTTTT. Protein: CASSLNGQGNTGELFF.

The chain links TRBV27 to TRBJ2-1, with TRBD2 matching over 7 bases. Per germline, CDR1 MNHEY and CDR2 SMNVEV (reference sequence). With V trimmed by 6 bases and J by 0 bases, 8 bases remained unmatched. The CDR3 is 16 residues long. CDR3 sequence: CASSSPGRSSYNEQFF. CDR3 coding DNA: TGTGCCAGCAGCTCCCCCGGGAGGAGCTCCTACAATGAGCAGTTCTTC.

The V gene is TRBV6-1, the J gene TRBJ2-3; 8 bases agree with TRBD1. Germline CDR1 is MNHNS and CDR2 is SASEGT. The CDR3 loop spans 16 amino acids. The J segment lost 9 bases and the V segment lost 4 bases, leaving 15 bases of the junction unmatched. CDR3 in amino acids: CASSAITLRGPKTQYF. CDR3 bases: TGTGCCAGCAGTGCCATTACCCTCAGGGGGCCAAAGACGCAGTATTTT.

The V call is TRBV7-2, the J call TRBJ2-2, with D hard to call. The CDR3 consists of 15 residues. Deletions cut 6 bases from V and 2 bases from J, with 13 bases between. The germline V gene has CDR1 SGHTA and CDR2 FQGNSA. The chain's CDR3 is CASRIRNSNTGELFF. CDR3 coding DNA: TGTGCCAGCAGGATCCGGAACAGCAACACCGGGGAGCTGTTTTTT.

The chain recombines TRBV19 with TRBJ2-1; 11 bases are a match to TRBD2. With V trimmed by 2 bases and J by 15 bases, 12 bases remained unmatched. The CDR3 is 15 residues long. The germline V gene encodes CDR1 LNHDA and CDR2 SQIVND (reference sequence). The DNA of the CDR3 is TGTGCCAGTAGTATAAGGGTAGCGGGGGGGGTTTTTCCGTTCTTC. Amino acid sequence: CASSIRVAGGVFPFF.

The rearrangement joins TRBV9 to TRBJ2-1; D is perhaps TRBD1 (6 bases). Germline V gene sequence: CDR1 SGDLS, CDR2 YYNGEE. V shed 1 base and J shed 5 bases, with 13 bases lying between them. The CDR3 contains 15 residues. CDR3 protein: CASSVTGQTDNEQFF. DNA of the CDR3: TGTGCCAGCAGCGTAACGGGACAAACCGACAATGAGCAGTTCTTC. The whole variable domain, filled in from reference TRBV9 and TRBJ2-1, reads DSGVTQTPKHLITATGQRVTLRCSPRSGDLSVYWYQQSLDQGLQFLIQYYNGEERAKGNILERFSAQQFPDLHSELNLSSLELGDSALYFCASSVTGQTDNEQFFGPGTRLTVL.

V is TRBV7-9 and J is TRBJ2-3; 9 bases agree with TRBD2. Germline assignment: CDR1 SEHNR and CDR2 FQNEAQ (reference sequence). After removal of 3 bases from V and 3 bases from J, the junction contained 7 bases not matched to a gene. The CDR3 contains 16 residues. For the CDR3, the DNA is TGTGCCAGCAGCTTTGGCGGGGGGGCCGGGACAGATACGCAGTATTTT. The encoded protein is CASSFGGGAGTDTQYF.

This chain uses TRBV19 with TRBJ1-1, with 8 bases that match TRBD1. The CDR3 is 14 amino acids. The V gene end was trimmed by 4 bases and the J gene end by 1 base; junction bases not matched to a gene: 2. In germline, CDR1 is LNHDA, CDR2 SQIVND (reference sequence). CDR3 bases: TGTGCCAGTAGTACCGGGACAGGGAACACTGAAGCTTTCTTT. Translated, it gives CASSTGTGNTEAFF. The full variable domain, in which reference TRBV19 and TRBJ1-1 provide the parts outside the CDR3, is DGGITQSPKYLFRKEGQNVTLSCEQNLNHDAMYWYRQDPGQGLRLIYYSQIVNDFQKGDIAEGYSVSREKKESFPLTVTSAQKNPTAFYLCASSTGTGNTEAFFGQGTRLTVV.

The J gene is TRBJ1-1, the V gene TRBV7-2, with 10 bases matching TRBD1. With V trimmed by 2 bases and J by 6 bases, 6 bases remained unmatched. The CDR3 extends over 15 amino acids. The germline V gene has CDR1 SGHTA and CDR2 FQGNSA. The CDR3, as DNA: TGTGCCAGCAGCTTACGGGACAGGGGTTGGTCTGAAGCTTTCTTT. It translates to CASSLRDRGWSEAFF.

DNA of the CDR3: TGTGCCAGCAGCTCCGGACAAAATCAGCCCCAGCATTTT. Protein: CASSSGQNQPQHF. The chain couples TRBV7-7 to TRBJ1-5; maybe TRBD1 (5 bases). Per germline, CDR1 SSHAT and CDR2 FNYEAQ (reference sequence). The CDR3 is made up of 13 amino acids. Trimming shortened V by 4 bases and J by 4 bases, and 8 bases separated the two germline ends.

This rearrangement joins TRBV19 to TRBJ1-4; 10 bases map to TRBD1. The germline V gene has CDR1 LNHDA and CDR2 SQIVND (reference sequence). The CDR3 extends over 14 amino acids. The junction had 6 bases not matched to a gene; V was cut back by 7 bases and J by 7 bases. The CDR3 region has the DNA TGTGCCAGTACTCCGGGACAGGGGATTGAAAAACTGTTTTTT. Protein: CASTPGQGIEKLFF.

The V call is TRBV15, the J call TRBJ2-1; 7 bases agree with TRBD2. CDR1 is LNHNV, CDR2 YYDKDF, per germline (reference sequence). Trimming at V came to 3 bases and at J to 0 bases, leaving 8 bases not matched to a gene. The CDR3 length is 17 residues. The CDR3 spells CATSSTSGVLSYNEQFF. The DNA of the CDR3 is TGTGCCACCAGCAGTACCAGCGGGGTACTCTCCTACAATGAGCAGTTCTTC.

V gene TRBV9 combines with J gene TRBJ1-3, with 8 nucleotides matching TRBD1. Germline lookup yields CDR1 SGDLS and CDR2 YYNGEE. The CDR3 runs to 15 residues. V lost 4 bases and J lost 3; bases outside the gene matches: 6. The chain's CDR3 is CASSNGQGDGNTIYF. The CDR3, as DNA: TGTGCCAGCAGCAACGGACAGGGAGATGGAAACACCATATATTTT.

The gene calls are TRBV11-2 and TRBJ1-1; 8 nucleotides match TRBD1. V was clipped by 6 bases and J by 4 bases; unmatched bases: 19. The CDR3 totals 18 residues. Germline V CDR1 and CDR2: SGHAT, FQNNGV. The CDR3 is CASRASRFGQGAVTEAFF. The CDR3 DNA reads TGTGCCAGCAGAGCTTCGCGGTTTGGGCAGGGGGCCGTCACTGAAGCTTTCTTT.

This chain uses TRBV5-1 with TRBJ1-1; D ambiguous. Germline values: CDR1 SGHRS, CDR2 YFSETQ. V was clipped by 4 bases and J by 3 bases, with 13 bases between them. The CDR3 has 14 residues. CDR3 loop: CASSREEWDTEAFF. Here the CDR3 DNA reads TGCGCCAGCAGCAGGGAGGAATGGGACACTGAAGCTTTCTTT.

The genes are TRBV9 and TRBJ1-2, with D hard to call. Per germline, CDR1 SGDLS and CDR2 YYNGEE. The CDR3 spans 15 residues. V was clipped by 5 bases and J by 1 base, with 15 bases between them. CDR3 region: CASSTNRRSNYGYTF. DNA of the CDR3: TGTGCCAGCAGTACCAATAGACGGAGTAACTATGGCTACACCTTC.

The chain is built from TRBV19 and TRBJ1-3; weak D call: TRBD1 (5 bases). Trimming left V 7 bases short and J 2 bases short, with 12 bases between. CDR1 and CDR2 (germline): LNHDA, SQIVND (reference sequence). The CDR3 has 14 residues. In nucleotides, the CDR3 is TGTGCCAGTACCCCGACAGAGGCTGGAAACACCATATATTTT. It specifies CASTPTEAGNTIYF.

This rearrangement joins TRBV6-1 to TRBJ1-5, with D possibly matching TRBD1 (5 bases). The CDR3 has 16 residues. CDR1 MNHNS and CDR2 SASEGT come from the germline V gene. V lost 4 bases and J lost 10, with 23 bases in between. The CDR3 coding sequence is TGTGCCAGCAGTGCGAGGGACGGGAGCCACCGGGAACCCCAGCATTTT. Encoded protein: CASSARDGSHREPQHF.

This clone was picked up a small number of times. The chain combines TRBV28 with TRBJ1-1; D gene ambiguous. The length of the CDR3 is 14 residues. The germline V gene encodes CDR1 MDHEN and CDR2 SYDVKM. V lost 2 bases, J lost 4 bases, and 11 bases lay in between. This chain's CDR3 is CASSLPLRGTEAFF. The CDR3 nucleotides read TGTGCCAGCAGTTTACCCTTGAGAGGCACTGAAGCTTTCTTT. The whole variable domain, remainder taken from reference TRBV28 and TRBJ1-1, is DVKVTQSSRYLVKRTGEKVFLECVQDMDHENMFWYRQDPGLGLRLIYFSYDVKMKEKGDIPEGYSVSREKKERFSLILESASTNQTSMYLCASSLPLRGTEAFFGQGTRLTVV.

This clone was observed a handful of times. The V call is TRBV7-2, the J call TRBJ1-1, with 9 bases lining up with TRBD1. Germline trimming cut 5 bases from V and 11 bases from J; bases unmatched to any gene: 9. The CDR3 runs to 13 residues. CDR1 is SGHTA, CDR2 FQGNSA, per germline. CDR3 nucleotide sequence: TGTGCCAGCAGCGCAACAGGGGGCGTTTGGGCTTTCTTT. Protein sequence: CASSATGGVWAFF.

This sequence joins TRBV14 and TRBJ2-3; a weak D match, TRBD1 (5 bases). There are 14 residues in the CDR3. Germline V gene data show CDR1 as SGHDN and CDR2 as FVKESK. V gave up 0 bases and J gave up 4 bases, with 8 bases separating them. This chain's CDR3 is CASSQERGSDTQYF. The CDR3 bases are TGTGCCAGCAGCCAAGAAAGGGGATCAGATACGCAGTATTTT.

The chain uses TRBV6-5 and TRBJ1-2, with 7 bases lining up with TRBD1. Looked up from germline, CDR1 is MNHEY and CDR2 is SVGAGI. V gave up 8 bases and J gave up 4 bases; unmatched junction bases: 7. The CDR3 loop spans 13 amino acids. This CDR3 reads CASRDSATYGYTF. The CDR3 DNA follows: TGTGCCAGCCGGGACAGCGCTACCTATGGCTACACCTTC.

This chain connects TRBV6-5 to TRBJ2-5; TRBD1 matches 8 bases. V shed 5 bases, J shed 6 bases, and the junction held 5 bases outside the gene matches. The CDR3 consists of 13 residues. The V gene's germline CDR1 is MNHEY and CDR2 SVGAGI. The CDR3 bases are TGTGCCAGCAGTAGACAGGGGAGCAAGACCCAGTACTTC. Its translation: CASSRQGSKTQYF.

The chain has TRBV18 and TRBJ1-2; D is unresolved. Per germline, CDR1 KGHSH and CDR2 LQKENI. The CDR3 covers 16 residues. The V end lost 0 bases, the J end lost 5 bases, and 16 bases lay between the germline ends. The CDR3 sequence is CASSPPDFRGGYGYTF. In nucleotides, the CDR3 is TGTGCCAGCTCACCACCGGATTTCAGAGGAGGGTATGGCTACACCTTC.

The chain is built from TRBV5-1 and TRBJ1-1; D is possibly TRBD1 (5 bases). The CDR3 consists of 15 residues. Trimming left V 1 base short and J 0 bases short, with 10 bases between. CDR1 and CDR2 from the germline V gene are SGHRS and YFSETQ. CDR3 sequence: CASSLTTGVNTEAFF. CDR3 sequence (DNA): TGCGCCAGCAGCTTGACTACAGGAGTGAACACTGAAGCTTTCTTT. Full variable domain (missing parts from reference TRBV5-1 and TRBJ1-1): KAGVTQTPRYLIKTRGQQVTLSCSPISGHRSVSWYQQTPGQGLQFLFEYFSETQRNKGNFPGRFSGRQFSNSRSEMNVSTLELGDSALYLCASSLTTGVNTEAFFGQGTRLTVV.